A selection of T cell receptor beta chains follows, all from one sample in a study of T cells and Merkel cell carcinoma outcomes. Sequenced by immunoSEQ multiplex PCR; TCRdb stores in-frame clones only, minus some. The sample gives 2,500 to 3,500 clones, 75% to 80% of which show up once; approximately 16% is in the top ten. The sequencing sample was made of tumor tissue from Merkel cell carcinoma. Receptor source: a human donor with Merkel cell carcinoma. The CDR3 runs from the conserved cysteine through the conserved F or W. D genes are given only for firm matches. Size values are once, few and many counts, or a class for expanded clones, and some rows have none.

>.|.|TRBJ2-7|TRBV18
TGTGCCAGCTCACCAACCGGGACTGCCGTCTACGAGCAGTACTTC
CASSPTGTAVYEQYF
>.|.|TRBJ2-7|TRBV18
TGTGCCAGCTCACCGACTGACAGCTACTTCTCCTACGAGCAATACTTC
CASSPTDSYFSYEQYF
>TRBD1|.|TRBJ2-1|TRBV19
TGTGCCAGTAGTTTCGGGACAGGGGAATATGAGCAGTTCTTC
CASSFGTGEYEQFF
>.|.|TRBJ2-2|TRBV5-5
TGTGCCAGCAGCTTAGGGGCGACAGATTACACCGGGGAGCTGTTTTTT
CASSLGATDYTGELFF
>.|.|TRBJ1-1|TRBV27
TGTGCCAGCAGTTTAAAAGGGGCTACGACCACTGAAGCTTTCTTT
CASSLKGATTTEAFF
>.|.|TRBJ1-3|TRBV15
TGTGCCACCAGCTCGTCATCCAGGGTGCGTGGAAACACCATATATTTT
CATSSSSRVRGNTIYF
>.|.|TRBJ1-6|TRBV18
TGTGCCAGCTCCCCCTGGGGACTGACCTATAATTCACCCCTCCACTTT
CASSPWGLTYNSPLHF
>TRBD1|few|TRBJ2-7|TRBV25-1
TGTGCCAGCAGCAAGGGGACCGGGACAGTATCCTTC
CASSKGTGTVSF
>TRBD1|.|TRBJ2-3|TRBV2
TGTGCCAGCAGGGCCCAGGGGGCAGCAGATACGCAGTATTTT
CASRAQGAADTQYF
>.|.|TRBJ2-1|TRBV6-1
TGTGCCAGCAGTGACCCAGGGATAGGTCACAATGAGCAGTTCTTC
CASSDPGIGHNEQFF
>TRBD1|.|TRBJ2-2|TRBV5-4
TGTGCCAGCAGCCCAGCCGGGACAGGTTACACCGGGGAGCTGTTTTTT
CASSPAGTGYTGELFF
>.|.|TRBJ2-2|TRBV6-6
TGTGCCAGCAGACGAGGGGGGACCGGGGAGCTGTTTTTT
CASRRGGTGELFF
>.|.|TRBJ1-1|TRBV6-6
TGTGCCAGCAGTCTCCACGGCACTGAAGCTTTCTTT
CASSLHGTEAFF
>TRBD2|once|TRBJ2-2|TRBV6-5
TGTGCCAGCAGTTACGGGCGGGGGGCCTACACCGGGGAGCTGTTTTTT
CASSYGRGAYTGELFF